This T cell receptor (beta chain) was obtained from a study of cytomegalovirus exposure and HLA in healthy donors. Regarding the study as a whole: That first-cohort TCR clusters tended to co-occur in the roughly 130 validation repertoires was found in a later analysis.

Clones were sequenced by immunoSEQ multiplex PCR, and TCRdb holds only the in-frame ones, with some missing. The sample lists roughly 70,000 clones, roughly 96% seen once, with under 2.5% in the top ten. The germline V gene has CDR1 MDHEN and CDR2 SYDVKM. V lost 4 bases to trimming and J lost 0 bases, with 12 bases between them. This CDR3 has 15 amino acids. A single count supports this clone. What it binds is unknown. The source material was PBMCs. The clonotype comes from a man aged 18-30 years in good health and CMV-seronegative. This sequence joins TRBV28 and TRBJ2-5; a weak D match, TRBD1 (6 bases). The CDR3 region is CASSSTRGYQETQYF. CDR3 nucleotide sequence: TGTGCCAGCAGTTCGACGAGGGGGTACCAAGAGACCCAGTACTTC.